This is a list of T cell receptor beta chains from one sample in a study of blood T cell repertoires in COVID-19. Using immunoSEQ multiplex PCR, the repertoire was profiled, and TCRdb retains in-frame clones only, with some absent. The sample lists hundreds of thousands of clones, nearly 90% occurring once. Source material: PBMCs or T cells enriched from blood (not recorded which). These receptors were collected from a woman in her thirties or forties with acute COVID-19. Each CDR3 is given without its conserved first and last residue.

TRBV7-9	13	TRBJ2-1	ASSLQAHPNNEQF
TRBV13	15	TRBJ1-1	ASSSRDDGQGLFGAF
TRBV4-1	12	TRBJ2-7	ASRQGTGSYEQY
TRBV5-1	13	TRBJ1-5	ASSLEGVSNQPQH
TRBV4-1	12	TRBJ2-7	ASSRTGDSYEQY
TRBV5-6	13	TRBJ2-5	ASSLTPASKETQY
TRBV7-2	14	TRBJ2-7	ASSLTGLASSYEQY
TRBV7-2	13	TRBJ1-1	ASSFAGGLNTEAF
TRBV4-1	12	TRBJ2-5	ASSQDRTLETQY
TRBV5-4	10	TRBJ1-2	ASREIDYGYT
TRBV10-1	11	TRBJ1-1	ATRERGNTEAF
TRBV14	10	TRBJ2-7	ASSQPGYEQY
TRBV24-1	12	TRBJ1-2	ATSDPRQPYGYT
TRBV7-2	13	TRBJ2-6	ASSFRVSGANVLT
TRBV6-6	12	TRBJ2-3	ASSRLPSTDTQY
TRBV18	12	TRBJ1-4	ASSPAPPHEKLF
TRBV28	12	TRBJ2-5	ASSVNRGQETQY
TRBV19	11	TRBJ1-5	ASSDRGDQPQH
TRBV18	16	TRBJ1-6	ASSPQGQGSSYNSPLH
TRBV5-8	14	TRBJ1-5	ASNQATNTGNQPQH